This TCR beta chain was profiled in a study of cytomegalovirus exposure and HLA in healthy donors. The count of this clone is one. Its antigen is as yet unknown. Study results and limitations: Most TCRs appeared rarely, but some public TCRs recurred in many donors. In vitro confirmation showed three CMV-associated chains to be CMV antigen specific. One later analysis, an examination of the 100 to 150 validation repertoires, found that first-cohort TCR clusters tended to co-occur in them. There were around 160 TCR beta chains listed as cytomegalovirus-associated.

Sequenced by immunoSEQ multiplex PCR; TCRdb stores in-frame clones only, minus some. This sample has 180,000 or so clones, with about 89% found just once. The specimen was PBMCs. This clonotype was sampled from a man between 25 and 39 years old in good health and CMV-seropositive.

CDR3 in amino acids: CASSLSAGPFYEQYF. CDR3 DNA sequence: TGTGCCAGCAGTTTATCGGCAGGGCCATTCTACGAGCAGTACTTC. The rearrangement uses TRBV28 and TRBJ2-7; D perhaps matches TRBD1 (5 bases). Germline-derived CDR1 and CDR2 are MDHEN and SYDVKM. CDR3 length: 15 residues. V was clipped by 1 base and J by 3 bases, with 13 bases between them.